The 18 T cell receptor beta chains given below trace back to one sample, sequenced in a study of blood T cell repertoires in COVID-19. Sequencing used immunoSEQ multiplex PCR; TCRdb keeps in-frame clones, though not all of them. The sample shows 78,000 or so clones, 86% of them seen only once. The material sequenced was peripheral blood. The source of these receptors is a man aged 45 to 65 with active or convalescent COVID-19.

Comment on this clone: At one boundary the junction diverges from the germline segment, which might be a read error. Other nucleotide sequences in the sample specify the same CDR3. This chain links TRBV12-3 or TRBV12-4 with TRBJ1-2; D unclear. CDR3 length: 11 residues. The CDR3 here is CASSDIYGYTF. DNA for the CDR3: TGTGCTAGCAGCGACATTTATGGCTACACCTTC.

The rearrangement uses TRBV7-8 and TRBJ1-5; TRBD1 matches at 8 bases. V lost 5 bases, J lost 0 bases, and 6 bases stayed unmatched. This CDR3 spans 16 amino acids. The germline V gene has CDR1 SGHVS and CDR2 FQNEAQ. Here the CDR3 DNA reads TGTGCCAGCAGCCCTGGACAGGGTCATAGCAATCAGCCCCAGCATTTT. Protein: CASSPGQGHSNQPQHF.

This clone was seen a few times. CDR3 coding DNA: TGTGCCACCAGTGATTTAACCGGGACCGGGGAGCTGTTTTTT. Encoded protein: CATSDLTGTGELFF. The chain couples TRBV24-1 to TRBJ2-2; D unclear. This CDR3 has 14 residues. Trimming pared 1 base from V and 5 bases from J, leaving 7 bases between. Germline CDR1 reads KGHDR; CDR2 reads SFDVKD.

The CDR3 DNA sequence: TGTGCCAGCAGTTTTGGGCAGGGCCCCTATAATTCACCCCTCCACTTT. It yields the protein CASSFGQGPYNSPLHF. V usage is TRBV27 and J usage is TRBJ1-6, with D possibly matching TRBD1 (5 bases). Between the trimmed V and J ends, which lost 3 bases and 2 bases, there was a span of 11 bases. Germline CDR1 reads MNHEY; CDR2 reads SMNVEV (reference sequence). CDR3 length: 16 amino acids.

The chain combines TRBV11-2 with TRBJ2-7; TRBD1 agrees at 7 bases. CDR3 length equals 15 residues. Per germline, CDR1 SGHAT and CDR2 FQNNGV. V was clipped by 4 bases and J by 3 bases; unmatched bases: 9. The CDR3 coding sequence is TGTGCCAGCAGCTACGGGCGACAGGGTGGCTACGAGCAGTACGTC. Translated, it gives CASSYGRQGGYEQYV.

The rearrangement joins TRBV3-1 (or the pseudogene TRBV3-2) to TRBJ1-2; D gene uncertain. Germline V gene sequence: CDR1 LGHDT, CDR2 YNNKEL (reference sequence). The CDR3 contains 14 residues. The germline V and J ends were trimmed by 1 base and 5 bases, with 11 bases remaining between them. CDR3 residues: CASSQVAGPYGYTF. The CDR3 coding sequence is TGTGCCAGCAGCCAAGTGGCAGGTCCGTATGGCTACACCTTC.

V usage is TRBV7-8 and J usage is TRBJ2-1; D perhaps matches TRBD2 (5 bases). The V gene's germline CDR1 is SGHVS and CDR2 FQNEAQ. Trimming removed 5 bases at V and 9 bases at J, with 20 bases between. The CDR3 spans 15 residues. The CDR3 DNA reads as TGTGCCAGCAGCGCAATTCCGGGATGGTATAGTGAGCAGTTCTTC. It encodes CASSAIPGWYSEQFF.

V and J are TRBV11-2 and TRBJ2-1; D is perhaps TRBD2 (6 bases). The CDR3 runs to 17 residues. Germline-derived CDR1 and CDR2 are SGHAT and FQNNGV. Between the trimmed V and J ends, which lost 5 bases and 0 bases, there was a span of 17 bases. CDR3 nucleotide sequence: TGTGCCAGCAGCCCCGGTTTTAGCGGCGGCTCCTACAATGAGCAGTTCTTC. The encoded protein is CASSPGFSGGSYNEQFF. Supplemented by reference TRBV11-2 and TRBJ2-1, the full variable domain reads EAGVAQSPRYKIIEKRQSVAFWCNPISGHATLYWYQQILGQGPKLLIQFQNNGVVDDSQLPKDRFSAERLKGVDSTLKIQPAKLEDSAVYLCASSPGFSGGSYNEQFFGPGTRLTVL.

The chain carries TRBV28 and TRBJ2-3, with 8 bases lining up with TRBD2. The CDR3 has 16 residues. Looked up from germline, CDR1 is MDHEN and CDR2 is SYDVKM. V lost 1 base to trimming and J lost 1 base; unmatched junction nucleotides: 4. This CDR3 is CASSLFTGGGTDTQYF. CDR3 DNA: TGTGCCAGCAGTTTATTTACGGGGGGGGGCACAGATACGCAGTATTTT.

The chain combines TRBV5-1 with TRBJ1-2; a possible D gene is TRBD1 (6 bases). Per germline, CDR1 SGHRS and CDR2 YFSETQ. The CDR3 spans 12 residues. V was shortened by 6 bases and J by 5 bases, with 11 bases between the two germline ends. In nucleotides, the CDR3 is TGCGCCAGCACGGGACAAGGGTATGGCTACACCTTC. Its protein product is CASTGQGYGYTF. The whole variable domain, filled in from reference TRBV5-1 and TRBJ1-2, reads KAGVTQTPRYLIKTRGQQVTLSCSPISGHRSVSWYQQTPGQGLQFLFEYFSETQRNKGNFPGRFSGRQFSNSRSEMNVSTLELGDSALYLCASTGQGYGYTFGSGTRLTVV.

The CDR3 DNA follows: TGTGCCAGCAGCCTACTAGCGGGGGGGCCCGATGAGCAGTTCTTC. Translated: CASSLLAGGPDEQFF. This chain links TRBV2 with TRBJ2-1; 13 positions match TRBD2. After removal of 6 bases from V and 8 bases from J, the junction contained 7 bases not matched to a gene. CDR3 size: 15 residues. From germline, CDR1 is SNHLY and CDR2 FYNNEI.

The J gene is TRBJ2-6, the V gene TRBV19; D not resolved. The length of the CDR3 is 15 residues. Germline V gives CDR1 LNHDA, CDR2 SQIVND (reference sequence). Trimming pared 7 bases from V and 0 bases from J, leaving 10 bases between. The chain's CDR3 is CASIGSRSGANVLTF. The DNA of the CDR3 is TGTGCCAGTATTGGCTCTCGCTCTGGGGCCAACGTCCTGACTTTC.

The chain recombines TRBV12-3 or TRBV12-4 with TRBJ2-7; no clear D gene. Trimming shortened V by 1 base and J by 1 base, and 5 bases separated the two germline ends. The length of the CDR3 is 13 residues. CDR3 in DNA: TGTGCCAGCAGTTTAGGCAGGTCCTACGAGCAGTACGTC. Amino acids: CASSLGRSYEQYV.

The rearrangement uses TRBV14 and TRBJ2-5, with no clear D. V was pared by 1 base and J by 10 bases, with 7 bases between. Germline-derived CDR1 and CDR2 are SGHDN and FVKESK. This CDR3 has 11 amino acids. The CDR3: CASSQGLSQYF. The DNA for the CDR3 is TGTGCCAGCAGCCAAGGTTTGAGCCAGTACTTC. The whole variable domain, filled in from reference TRBV14 and TRBJ2-5, reads EAGVTQFPSHSVIEKGQTVTLRCDPISGHDNLYWYRRVMGKEIKFLLHFVKESKQDESGMPNNRFLAERTGGTYSTLKVQPAELEDSGVYFCASSQGLSQYFGPGTRLLVL.

This clone was recorded a few times. The rearrangement joins TRBV24-1 to TRBJ1-4, with 8 bases aligning to TRBD1. The junction had 17 bases not matched to a gene; V was cut back by 1 base and J by 5 bases. Germline CDR1 is KGHDR and CDR2 is SFDVKD. This CDR3 spans 20 amino acids. This CDR3 reads CATSDLSGGVSHQQNEKLFF. In nucleotides, the CDR3 is TGTGCCACCAGTGATTTATCAGGGGGCGTATCTCACCAGCAAAATGAAAAACTGTTTTTT.

The chain uses TRBV18 and TRBJ2-6, with a possible D match to TRBD1 (6 bases). V was cut by 1 base and J by 0 bases, with 7 bases left in between. Looked up from germline, CDR1 is KGHSH and CDR2 is LQKENI. There are 16 residues in the CDR3. Here the CDR3 DNA reads TGTGCCAGCTCACCACAAGGGGGCTCTGGGGCCAACGTCCTGACTTTC. This encodes CASSPQGGSGANVLTF.

This clone has just one count. The chain links TRBV11-2 to TRBJ2-7; 8 bases agree with TRBD1. The ends lost 3 bases at V and 1 base at J; junction bases unmatched: 5. The germline gives CDR1 SGHAT, CDR2 FQNNGV. CDR3 length: 15 residues. This CDR3 reads CASSFGTGRSYEQYV. The CDR3 DNA sequence: TGTGCCAGCAGCTTTGGGACAGGAAGGTCCTACGAGCAGTACGTC.

This clone was found a few times. This chain joins TRBV15 and TRBJ1-1; TRBD1 matches 8 bases. V was pared by 3 bases and J by 2 bases, with 5 bases of the junction left unmatched. This CDR3 is built from 15 residues. The germline V gene has CDR1 LNHNV and CDR2 YYDKDF (reference sequence). CDR3 in amino acids: CATSRVQGGNTEAFF. The DNA of the CDR3 is TGTGCCACCAGCAGGGTACAGGGGGGTAACACTGAAGCTTTCTTT.